These T cell receptor beta chains were read from a single sample in a study of monozygotic twins with cystic fibrosis. Using immunoSEQ multiplex PCR, the repertoire was profiled, and TCRdb retains in-frame clones only, with some absent. The repertoire holds just under 20,000 clones, with about 90% as singletons. The specimen was blood. These receptor sequences come from a girl aged 2 to 9 with cystic fibrosis. Each CDR3 is given without its conserved first and last residue. Some rows mark clone size as missing; the rest say once, few, many or name a class of expanded clone.

v_call clone_size cdr3_aa
TRBV27 - ASSLSGLSGNEQF
TRBV7-9 - ASSPDRTGGYEQY
TRBV2 - ASSVGTHSTDTQY
TRBV7-9 - ASSLSGSSYEQY
TRBV7-2 - ASRGQPGELF
TRBV27 - ASTRLAPYNEQF
TRBV6-6 - ASSGSGANVLT
TRBV4-1 - ASSQDTSGSYNEQF
TRBV29-1 - SVEDHERIYGYT
TRBV9 - ASSLLASGDEQY
TRBV4-2 - ASSQVSGGGQETQY
TRBV5-5 - ASSFRTGSSYGYT
TRBV7-3 - ASSLTIGSGNTIY
TRBV5-4 - ASSPSGGLMAYNEQF
TRBV19 - ASSIGRNTEAF
TRBV6-5 - ASSSGTGRYGYT
TRBV9 once ASRTDRGPYNYGYT
TRBV2 - ASTRAPRGTNTEAF
TRBV29-1 - SVDPDRAYEQY
TRBV11-3 - ASSLTGGYTDEQF
TRBV29-1 - SARDPLTYEQY
TRBV11-2 once ASRPDRGSPKNIQY
TRBV27 - ASSSYGEQF
TRBV7-8 - ASSSGTYGYT
TRBV7-2 - ASSLGKNYYEQY
TRBV6-5 once ASSPGVMSSYEQY
TRBV7-7 - ASSLDRNTEAF
TRBV16 - ASSPTQGAYQPQH
TRBV11-2 - ASSLVNRGTGETQY
TRBV29-1 - SVELDRDYEQY
TRBV4-1 - ASSRDRNQPQH
TRBV5-4 - ASSLEASYNEQF
TRBV6-6 once ASSYGQKAF
TRBV5-1 - ASSPDRAKDTQY
TRBV29-1 - SAMTGKETQY
TRBV6-6 - ASSYASGGGTDTQY
TRBV6-5 - ASSYSDSSNTEAF
TRBV29-1 few SVWGGLAGSTDTQY